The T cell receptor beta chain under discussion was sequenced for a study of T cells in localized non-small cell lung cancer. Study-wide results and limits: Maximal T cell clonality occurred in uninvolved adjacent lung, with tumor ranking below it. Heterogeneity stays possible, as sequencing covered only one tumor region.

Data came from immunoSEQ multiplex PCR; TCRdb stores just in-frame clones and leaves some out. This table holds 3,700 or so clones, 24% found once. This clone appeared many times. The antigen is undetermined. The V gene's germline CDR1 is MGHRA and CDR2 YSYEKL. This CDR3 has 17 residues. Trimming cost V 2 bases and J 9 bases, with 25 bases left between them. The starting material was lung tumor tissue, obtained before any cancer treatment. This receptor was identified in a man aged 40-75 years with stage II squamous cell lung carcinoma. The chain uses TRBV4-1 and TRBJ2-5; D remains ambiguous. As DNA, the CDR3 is TGCGCCAGCAGCCAAAGCCCGGTTGAGACCGCTAAATACGCCCAGTACTTC. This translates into CASSQSPVETAKYAQYF.